These 30 T cell receptor beta chains were all obtained from the same sample, sequenced in a study of blood T cell repertoires in COVID-19. Profiling relied on immunoSEQ multiplex PCR, and the TCRdb table lists in-frame clones only, not all of them. The data hold some 100,000 clones, with about 85% observed a single time. Sequencing used peripheral blood. These receptors were collected from a human donor in a cohort sampled during active COVID-19.

The chain recombines TRBV30 with TRBJ1-2; tentatively, D is TRBD1 (5 bases). The CDR3 has 12 residues. Germline CDR1 GTSNPN, CDR2 SVGIG (reference sequence). The ends were cut back, 0 bases at V and 8 bases at J, with 10 bases in the middle. The CDR3 region is CAWSVGQRGYTF. The CDR3, as DNA: TGTGCCTGGAGTGTGGGGCAGAGGGGCTACACCTTC.

The chain carries TRBV5-4 and TRBJ1-4; the D gene is possibly TRBD1 (6 bases). From germline, CDR1 is SGHNT and CDR2 YYREEE (reference sequence). This CDR3 spans 16 amino acids. Deletions cut 1 base from V and 0 bases from J, with 10 bases between. The CDR3: CASSLPGTSTNEKLFF. The CDR3 nucleotides read TGTGCCAGCAGCTTGCCGGGGACATCAACTAATGAAAAACTGTTTTTT.

The V gene is TRBV11-2, the J gene TRBJ2-7; D is possibly TRBD1 (5 bases). The CDR3 length is 14 residues. V was cut by 7 bases and J by 2 bases, with 15 bases left in between. Per the germline V gene, CDR1 is SGHAT and CDR2 is FQNNGV. Here the CDR3 reads CASILRGGPYEQYF. In nucleotides, the CDR3 is TGTGCCAGCATCCTAAGGGGCGGTCCCTACGAGCAGTACTTC.

This sequence joins TRBV6-6 and TRBJ2-2, with 7 bases that match TRBD2. Trimming removed 5 bases from V and 3 bases from J; junction bases left unmatched: 12. The CDR3 extends over 17 amino acids. CDR1 MNHNY and CDR2 SVGAGI come from the germline V gene (reference sequence). For the CDR3, the DNA is TGTGCCAGCAGTCCATACGGGGTTGCGGGGGACACCGGGGAGCTGTTTTTT. Translation gives CASSPYGVAGDTGELFF.

This clone has a handful of counts. V is TRBV7-9 and J is TRBJ1-1, with a tentative D call TRBD1 (5 bases). CDR3 length: 13 residues. Between the trimmed V and J ends, which lost 4 bases and 4 bases, there was a span of 10 bases. CDR1 and CDR2 (germline): SEHNR, FQNEAQ (reference sequence). This chain's CDR3 is CASSSFGGTEAFF. CDR3 DNA sequence: TGTGCCAGCAGCTCTTTCGGGGGCACTGAAGCTTTCTTT. The full variable domain, its missing parts supplied by reference TRBV7-9 and TRBJ1-1, is DTGVSQNPRHKITKRGQNVTFRCDPISEHNRLYWYRQTLGQGPEFLTYFQNEAQLEKSRLLSDRFSAERPKGSFSTLEIQRTEQGDSAMYLCASSSFGGTEAFFGQGTRLTVV.

The J gene is TRBJ2-1, the V gene TRBV3-1 (or the pseudogene TRBV3-2); D may be TRBD1 (5 bases). The CDR3 length is 15 residues. Germline values: CDR1 LGHDT, CDR2 YNNKEL (reference sequence). V lost 4 bases to trimming and J lost 2 bases, with 12 bases between them. The CDR3 DNA sequence: TGTGCCAGCAGCCCATACCGGACAACCTACAATGAGCAGTTCTTC. Translation gives CASSPYRTTYNEQFF.

This clone was detected only a few times. The chain uses TRBV19 and TRBJ2-7; tentatively, D is TRBD1 (6 bases). The V gene's germline CDR1 is LNHDA and CDR2 SQIVND (reference sequence). The CDR3 length is 16 residues. Trimming took off 2 bases at V and 2 bases at J, with 16 bases between the two ends. For the CDR3, the DNA is TGTGCCAGTAGTATACTAGGGACATCTCTTACCTACGAGCAGTACTTC. As protein: CASSILGTSLTYEQYF.

This rearrangement joins TRBV11-3 to TRBJ2-2, with 8 positions matching TRBD1. Germline CDR1 SGHNT, CDR2 YENEEA. CDR3 length: 16 residues. V trimming: 5 bases; J trimming: 4 bases; junction bases outside the gene matches: 9. The CDR3 loop reads CASSDRGGDSTGELFF. DNA for the CDR3: TGTGCCAGCAGCGACAGGGGAGGAGATAGCACCGGGGAGCTGTTTTTT.

The chain is built from TRBV19 and TRBJ2-7, with 7 positions matching TRBD1. The trim removed 10 bases at V and 3 bases at J, leaving 12 bases unmatched. Germline V gene lookup returns CDR1 LNHDA and CDR2 SQIVND (reference sequence). The CDR3 runs 14 residues. The CDR3 sequence: CATQGYRGHYEQYF. The CDR3 DNA reads TGTGCCACTCAGGGGTACAGGGGCCACTACGAGCAGTACTTC.

The chain couples TRBV11-3 to TRBJ2-1; tentatively, D is TRBD2 (6 bases). The CDR3 covers 16 residues. V dropped 1 base and J dropped 2 bases, with 12 bases sitting between them. Germline values: CDR1 SGHNT, CDR2 YENEEA. CDR3 DNA sequence: TGTGCCAGCAGCTTAGGTGGACTATGGACCTACAATGAGCAGTTCTTC. Residues: CASSLGGLWTYNEQFF.

The J gene is TRBJ1-1, the V gene TRBV5-5, with unresolved D. Germline assignment: CDR1 SGHKS and CDR2 YYEKEE (reference sequence). The CDR3 totals 13 residues. V was shortened by 2 bases and J by 5 bases, with 10 bases between the two germline ends. CDR3 nucleotides: TGTGCCAGCAGCTTTGCGGTTTCTACTGAAGCTTTCTTT. Encoded protein: CASSFAVSTEAFF.

This chain links TRBV5-6 with TRBJ2-1; D call uncertain. CDR1 is SGHDT and CDR2 is YYEEEE in the germline V gene. This CDR3 contains 12 residues. Between the trimmed V and J ends, which lost 4 bases and 8 bases, there was a span of 10 bases. The CDR3, as DNA: TGTGCCAGCAGCGCATATAGTGATGAGCAGTTCTTC. It encodes CASSAYSDEQFF. Variable domain in full (rest from reference TRBV5-6 and TRBJ2-1): DAGVTQSPTHLIKTRGQQVTLRCSPKSGHDTVSWYQQALGQGPQFIFQYYEEEERQRGNFPDRFSGHQFPNYSSELNVNALLLGDSALYLCASSAYSDEQFFGPGTRLTVL.

The chain has TRBV5-1 and TRBJ1-3; D call uncertain. The CDR3 length is 15 residues. V lost 1 base and J 0 bases, leaving 8 bases between the germline ends. Germline V gene data show CDR1 as SGHRS and CDR2 as YFSETQ. The chain's CDR3 is CASSLSASSGNTIYF. Written as DNA, the CDR3 is TGCGCCAGCAGCTTGTCAGCGAGCTCTGGAAACACCATATATTTT.

V gene TRBV21-1 combines with J gene TRBJ1-6. TRBV21-1 is a recognized pseudogene. The CDR3 sequence is 15 residues long. CDR3 in amino acids: CASSKVGTNYTPLHF. In DNA, the CDR3 is TGTGCCAGCAGCAAAGTTGGCACGAACTACACACCCCTCCACTTT.

This clone was counted only a few times. DNA of the CDR3: TGCGCCAGCTGGCGGGAGGGCCTCCCCTACAATGAGCAGTTCTTC. Its translation is CASWREGLPYNEQFF. The chain employs TRBV5-1 and TRBJ2-1, with 9 bases fitting TRBD2. CDR3 length: 15 residues. The J segment lost 2 bases and the V segment lost 7 bases, leaving 7 bases of the junction unmatched. The V gene's germline CDR1 is SGHRS and CDR2 YFSETQ.

The chain combines TRBV5-1 with TRBJ2-1, with D possibly matching TRBD1 (6 bases). Trimming removed 7 bases at V and 6 bases at J, with 17 bases between. Germline assignment: CDR1 SGHRS and CDR2 YFSETQ. The CDR3 has 14 residues. CDR3 coding DNA: TGCGCCAGCGGGGGCAGGGCGAGTAGCAATGAGCAGTTCTTC. This translates into CASGGRASSNEQFF.

V is TRBV25-1 and J is TRBJ2-2, with 7 nucleotides matching TRBD1. CDR1 is MGHDK, CDR2 SYGVNS, per germline. J lost 0 bases, V lost 4 bases, and 5 bases had no gene match. CDR3 length: 16 residues. CDR3 in amino acids: CASSVAGTANTGELFF. The CDR3 DNA reads TGTGCCAGCAGTGTTGCCGGGACAGCGAACACCGGGGAGCTGTTTTTT.

The chain carries TRBV18 and TRBJ2-7, with 8 bases aligning to TRBD2. V shed 3 bases and J 7 bases; nucleotides not matched to a gene: 5. Germline V gene sequence: CDR1 KGHSH, CDR2 LQKENI. The CDR3 has 13 residues. In nucleotides, the CDR3 is TGTGCCAGCTCACCGCGGGGGGCGAAGGAGCAGTACTTC. Residues: CASSPRGAKEQYF.

The chain recombines TRBV27 with TRBJ2-7; D is unresolved. The V end lost 3 bases, the J end lost 3 bases, and 9 bases lay between the germline ends. The CDR3 is 13 residues long. Germline CDR1 reads MNHEY; CDR2 reads SMNVEV (reference sequence). CDR3 loop: CASSLSHNYEQYF. The CDR3 nucleotides are TGTGCCAGCAGTTTGTCCCACAACTACGAGCAGTACTTC.

This clone has more than one count but fewer than ten. The chain is built from TRBV11-1 and TRBJ2-5, with 7 positions matching TRBD2. Losses at the gene ends were 4 bases for V and 1 base for J; bases not matched to a gene: 3. CDR3 length equals 14 residues. The V gene's germline CDR1 is SGHAT and CDR2 FQDESV (reference sequence). The CDR3 DNA is TGTGCCAGCAGCTACGGGGGGAGCCAAGAGACCCAGTACTTC. Translation gives CASSYGGSQETQYF.

On this clone: One end of the junction is discordant with germline, which a read error may explain. The chain couples TRBV11-3 to TRBJ1-1; D uncertain. The CDR3 covers 13 residues. The germline V gene encodes CDR1 SGHNT and CDR2 YENEEA. In DNA form, the CDR3 reads TGTGCCAGCAGCTTAGATCCGTCCAGGCCGCTTAGTTTT. Translation: CASSLDPSRPLSF.

This chain uses TRBV24-1 with TRBJ2-1; D not resolved. CDR3 length equals 14 residues. Trimming removed 0 bases at V and 5 bases at J, with 7 bases between. In germline, CDR1 is KGHDR, CDR2 SFDVKD. CDR3 nucleotides: TGTGCCACCAGTGATTTGCTTCAGAACAATGAGCAGTTCTTC. Translated: CATSDLLQNNEQFF.

The table lists this clone with a count of one. The DNA for the CDR3 is TGTGCCAGCAGCACCACGGAGATTTTGAACACTGAAGCTTTCTTT. It yields the protein CASSTTEILNTEAFF. The chain links TRBV27 to TRBJ1-1, with no clear D. Trimming stripped 6 bases from V and 0 bases from J, with 14 bases between. Germline CDR1 MNHEY, CDR2 SMNVEV (reference sequence). CDR3 length: 15 residues.

The chain links TRBV15 to TRBJ2-1, with a possible D match to TRBD1 (5 bases). Germline loops: CDR1 LNHNV, CDR2 YYDKDF (reference sequence). This CDR3 has 14 amino acids. The V end lost 0 bases, the J end lost 10 bases, and 13 bases lay between the germline ends. CDR3 bases: TGTGCCACCAGCAGAGAACCTAGGGGCTTCGAGCAGTTCTTC. Encoded protein: CATSREPRGFEQFF.

V is TRBV11-2 and J is TRBJ2-3; a possible D gene is TRBD2 (5 bases). CDR3 length: 15 residues. Germline V gene sequence: CDR1 SGHAT, CDR2 FQNNGV. V shed 1 base and J shed 2 bases, with 10 bases lying between them. For the CDR3, the DNA is TGTGCCAGCAGCTTAGCAGGACTCGACACAGATACGCAGTATTTT. It specifies CASSLAGLDTDTQYF. The full variable domain, with the rest looked up from reference TRBV11-2 and TRBJ2-3, is EAGVAQSPRYKIIEKRQSVAFWCNPISGHATLYWYQQILGQGPKLLIQFQNNGVVDDSQLPKDRFSAERLKGVDSTLKIQPAKLEDSAVYLCASSLAGLDTDTQYFGPGTRLTVL.

The CDR3 loop is CASSYPGRGEQFF. The CDR3 DNA sequence: TGTGCCAGCAGTTACCCCGGACGGGGTGAGCAGTTCTTC. J is TRBJ2-1 and V is TRBV6-5; tentative D call: TRBD2 (5 bases). The length of the CDR3 is 13 residues. Germline V gene sequence: CDR1 MNHEY, CDR2 SVGAGI. Trimming took 2 bases from V and 9 from J, leaving 11 bases between them.

This clone has only a few counts. The chain uses TRBV2 and TRBJ1-5, with 7 bases that match TRBD1. V lost 4 bases and J lost 2; bases outside the gene matches: 11. Germline V CDR1 and CDR2: SNHLY, FYNNEI. There are 17 residues in the CDR3. CDR3: CASSVLRDRDRNQPQHF. The CDR3, as DNA: TGTGCCAGCAGTGTTCTCCGCGACAGGGATCGCAATCAGCCCCAGCATTTT. Full variable domain (remainder filled in from reference TRBV2 and TRBJ1-5): EPEVTQTPSHQVTQMGQEVILRCVPISNHLYFYWYRQILGQKVEFLVSFYNNEISEKSEIFDDQFSVERPDGSNFTLKIRSTKLEDSAMYFCASSVLRDRDRNQPQHFGDGTRLSIL.

V and J are TRBV24-1 and TRBJ2-7, with TRBD2 matching 11 bases. This CDR3 spans 13 amino acids. CDR1 is KGHDR, CDR2 SFDVKD, per germline. The trim removed 9 bases at V and 1 base at J, leaving 1 base unmatched. Written as DNA, the CDR3 is TGTGCCACCGGGACTAGCGGATCCTACGAGCAGTACTTC. This gives the protein CATGTSGSYEQYF.

The chain is built from TRBV10-1 and TRBJ2-7; 7 bases match TRBD1. J gave up 4 bases and V 4 bases, and 4 bases lay outside the gene matches. The germline V gene has CDR1 WNHNN and CDR2 SYGVQD (reference sequence). The CDR3 is made up of 13 amino acids. CDR3 coding DNA: TGCGCCAGCAGTGGGACAGGAGAATACGAGCAGTACTTC. It yields the protein CASSGTGEYEQYF.

The rearrangement uses TRBV25-1 and TRBJ1-2; TRBD1 matches at 7 bases. The CDR3 loop spans 14 amino acids. With V trimmed by 2 bases and J by 8 bases, 8 bases remained unmatched. Looked up from germline, CDR1 is MGHDK and CDR2 is SYGVNS. CDR3 DNA sequence: TGTGCCAGCAGTGAACAGGGGGGATCTAAAGGCTACACCTTC. The encoded protein is CASSEQGGSKGYTF.